One and the same sample provided the 26 T cell receptor beta chains below, sequenced in a study of cytomegalovirus exposure and HLA in healthy donors (dated by TCRdb to 2015 to 2018). The library was built by means of the immunoSEQ multiplex PCR assay. A mixture of 60 forward primers for TCR Vbeta segments and 13 reverse primers for TCR Jbeta segments was used in the multiplex PCR. TCRdb carries this immuneACCESS record with in-frame sequences only. Its versions omit some clonotypes, under half of them owing to an unresolved V gene in the studies checked, with the rest unexplained. This sample lists about 180,000 clones; roughly 82% were detected once. The ten largest clones capture about 1.5% of the sample. Sequencing used PBMCs. All receptors derive from a man aged 40-49 years in good health and CMV-seronegative.

The rearrangement links TRBV9 to TRBJ2-2; D gene uncertain. Germline V gene sequence: CDR1 SGDLS, CDR2 YYNGEE. The ends were cut back, 6 bases at V and 5 bases at J, with 11 bases in the middle. This CDR3 contains 13 residues. The CDR3 sequence is CASTGSLTGELFF. Written as DNA, the CDR3 is TGTGCCAGCACCGGGTCACTAACCGGGGAGCTGTTTTTT.

This clone occurred a few times. The genes are TRBV5-1 and TRBJ1-2; 11 bases match TRBD1. This CDR3 contains 16 residues. Trimming removed 4 bases from V and 7 bases from J; junction bases left unmatched: 12. CDR1 SGHRS and CDR2 YFSETQ come from the germline V gene. The CDR3 protein is CASSQGSGQGAFGYTF. The CDR3 DNA reads TGCGCCAGCAGCCAGGGTTCAGGACAGGGGGCTTTTGGCTACACCTTC.

This clone was detected a few times. The junction differs from germline at one of its ends, possibly a read error. The chain carries TRBV7-7 and TRBJ2-5, with TRBD1 matching over 9 bases. CDR1 and CDR2 from the germline V gene are SSHAT and FNYEAQ (reference sequence). This CDR3 spans 15 amino acids. The CDR3 spells CASSSMTGGQETQYF. As DNA, the CDR3 is TGTGCTAGCAGCTCAATGACAGGGGGCCAAGAGACCCAGTACTTC.

The chain links TRBV4-1 to TRBJ2-3; 9 bases map to TRBD1. CDR3 length equals 17 residues. Germline lookup yields CDR1 MGHRA and CDR2 YSYEKL. J gave up 4 bases and V 3 bases, and 11 bases lay outside the gene matches. In nucleotides, the CDR3 is TGCGCCAGCAGCCACGTGGCCGGGACAGGGAGACCAGATACGCAGTATTTT. Translation gives CASSHVAGTGRPDTQYF.

The rearrangement uses TRBV29-1 and TRBJ2-1, with 8 bases that match TRBD2. V lost 5 bases, J lost 8 bases, and 14 bases stayed unmatched. The CDR3 is 15 residues long. Germline values: CDR1 SQVTM, CDR2 ANQGSEA. The CDR3 DNA sequence: TGCAGCGTTAATAGCATAGCGGGACGGGCATATGAGCAGTTCTTC. As protein: CSVNSIAGRAYEQFF.

V and J are TRBV16 and TRBJ2-7; 11 nucleotides align to TRBD1. Trimming removed 5 bases from V and 3 bases from J; junction bases left unmatched: 6. The length of the CDR3 is 15 residues. The germline CDR1 and CDR2 sequences are KGHSY and FQNENV. CDR3 region: CASSSTGTGGYEQYF. The CDR3 DNA is TGTGCCAGCAGCTCGACCGGGACAGGGGGCTACGAGCAGTACTTC.

V and J are TRBV18 and TRBJ2-5; 8 nucleotides agree with TRBD2. Near its end, the DNA agrees better with TRBJ2-7, so the J call may be wrong. The CDR3 extends over 14 amino acids. Germline V gene data show CDR1 as KGHSH and CDR2 as LQKENI. CDR3 region: CASSPPGLGYEQYF. CDR3 coding DNA: TGTGCCAGCTCACCACCGGGACTAGGGTACGAGCAGTACTTC.

The chain carries TRBV28 and TRBJ1-1, with 7 positions matching TRBD1. The length of the CDR3 is 14 residues. CDR1 and CDR2 from the germline V gene are MDHEN and SYDVKM. The V segment lost 6 bases and the J segment 4 bases; nucleotides outside the gene matches: 8. The CDR3 spells CASRVSGGPTEAFF. Written as DNA, the CDR3 is TGTGCCAGCAGGGTTTCAGGGGGTCCCACTGAAGCTTTCTTT.

The chain links TRBV5-4 to TRBJ2-5; weak D call: TRBD1 (5 bases). V lost 5 bases, J lost 5 bases, and 7 bases lay in between. The V gene's germline CDR1 is SGHNT and CDR2 YYREEE (reference sequence). The CDR3 covers 11 residues. CDR3 in DNA: TGTGCCAGCAGTCCAGGGGAGACCCAGTACTTC. Its protein product is CASSPGETQYF.

The table lists this clone with a few counts. V is TRBV11-2 and J is TRBJ1-1; D is unclear. There are 13 residues in the CDR3. Germline V lookup: CDR1 SGHAT, CDR2 FQNNGV. Trimming removed 0 bases at V and 6 bases at J, with 8 bases between. As DNA, the CDR3 is TGTGCCAGCAGCTTAGATTGGCCCCCTGAAGCTTTCTTT. This gives the protein CASSLDWPPEAFF.

The DNA for the CDR3 is TGTGCCAGCAGCGATCGGGTCCTCCCTCGAGGGGGCTACACCTTC. This encodes CASSDRVLPRGGYTF. The chain is built from TRBV2 and TRBJ1-2; D gene uncertain. The CDR3 loop spans 15 amino acids. V was trimmed by 6 bases and J by 8 bases, leaving 22 bases between them. The germline V gene encodes CDR1 SNHLY and CDR2 FYNNEI.

The chain combines TRBV5-5 with TRBJ2-2; TRBD1 or TRBD2 may be the D gene (6 bases each). The CDR3 totals 16 residues. The ends were cut back, 4 bases at V and 4 bases at J, with 17 bases in the middle. The V gene's germline CDR1 is SGHKS and CDR2 YYEKEE (reference sequence). The CDR3 spells CASSLGGLSPTGELFF. In nucleotides, the CDR3 is TGTGCCAGCAGCCTGGGGGGCCTATCCCCCACCGGGGAGCTGTTTTTT.

This clone has just one count. The chain couples TRBV5-8 to TRBJ2-5; TRBD1 matches at 8 bases. Germline CDR1 is SGHTS and CDR2 is YDEGEE. Trimming cost V 3 bases and J 1 base; bases outside gene matches: 8. The CDR3 loop spans 16 amino acids. CDR3 sequence (DNA): TGTGCCAGCAGCTCCGGGACAGGAATTTTCCAAGAGACCCAGTACTTC. As protein: CASSSGTGIFQETQYF.

The chain combines TRBV4-3 with TRBJ2-2; 8 nucleotides align to TRBD1. V shed 4 bases and J 4 bases; nucleotides not matched to a gene: 5. The germline V gene has CDR1 LGHNA and CDR2 YSLEER. The CDR3 consists of 15 residues. The CDR3 DNA reads as TGCGCCAGCAGCCGAATACAGGGGGTCACCGGGGAGCTGTTTTTT. Translating gives CASSRIQGVTGELFF.

The table lists this clone with a count of one. The chain joins TRBV29-1 to TRBJ2-7; 7 bases align to TRBD1. J gave up 3 bases and V 2 bases, and 4 bases lay outside the gene matches. The CDR3 contains 13 residues. Germline V CDR1 and CDR2: SQVTM, ANQGSEA. The CDR3 is CSVERDRDYEQYF. For the CDR3, the DNA is TGCAGCGTTGAAAGAGACAGGGACTACGAGCAGTACTTC.

This clone was seen a handful of times. The chain employs TRBV6-5 and TRBJ2-7; D not certain. Per the germline V gene, CDR1 is MNHEY and CDR2 is SVGAGI. V was clipped by 0 bases and J by 4 bases, with 16 bases between them. The length of the CDR3 is 16 residues. CDR3 in amino acids: CASSYSEQKASYEQYF. CDR3 bases: TGTGCCAGCAGTTACTCCGAGCAGAAAGCGTCATACGAGCAGTACTTC.

The chain recombines TRBV27 with TRBJ2-5; TRBD1 aligns across 8 bases. The CDR3 length is 16 residues. V dropped 2 bases and J dropped 5; count of bases not matched to a gene: 10. CDR1 and CDR2 from the germline V gene are MNHEY and SMNVEV (reference sequence). The CDR3 DNA reads TGTGCCAGCAGTTTACGGCGAACAGGGGGGACGGAGACCCAGTACTTC. This encodes CASSLRRTGGTETQYF.

V is TRBV6-6 and J is TRBJ2-7; 9 positions agree with TRBD2. With V trimmed by 8 bases and J by 7 bases, 18 bases remained unmatched. The CDR3 has 16 amino acids. Germline CDR1 reads MNHNY; CDR2 reads SVGAGI (reference sequence). DNA for the CDR3: TGTGCCAGCGGAACCCTCGGGGGCGGGGGGGCAGGGGAGCAGTACTTC. It is translated as CASGTLGGGGAGEQYF.

This clone came up a few times. V usage is TRBV18 and J usage is TRBJ2-1; 8 bases align to TRBD2. This CDR3 spans 18 amino acids. The junction had 10 bases not matched to a gene; V was cut back by 3 bases and J by 0 bases. Germline V gene lookup returns CDR1 KGHSH and CDR2 LQKENI. CDR3 residues: CASSPRLSRGDSYNEQFF. For the CDR3, the DNA is TGTGCCAGCTCACCTAGATTGTCGCGGGGGGACTCCTACAATGAGCAGTTCTTC.

This chain joins TRBV6-5 and TRBJ1-2; D uncertain. The CDR3 sequence is 13 residues long. CDR1 MNHEY and CDR2 SVGAGI come from the germline V gene. The germline V and J ends were trimmed by 2 bases and 3 bases, with 7 bases remaining between them. This CDR3 reads CASSYPGYYGYTF. CDR3 bases: TGTGCCAGCAGTTACCCAGGTTACTATGGCTACACCTTC.

V usage is TRBV5-5 and J usage is TRBJ1-2; 7 bases fit TRBD1. Germline assignment: CDR1 SGHKS and CDR2 YYEKEE (reference sequence). After removal of 0 bases from V and 4 bases from J, the junction contained 9 bases not matched to a gene. This CDR3 contains 16 residues. The CDR3 loop reads CASSLAEGALAYGYTF. The DNA for the CDR3 is TGTGCCAGCAGCTTGGCGGAGGGGGCTTTGGCCTATGGCTACACCTTC.

This clone was picked up one time. The chain is built from TRBV7-9 and TRBJ2-3; 9 positions match TRBD2. From germline, CDR1 is SEHNR and CDR2 FQNEAQ (reference sequence). The CDR3 runs 15 residues. Trimming cost V 2 bases and J 3 bases; bases outside gene matches: 3. The CDR3 region is CASSLNSGSTDTQYF. For the CDR3, the DNA is TGTGCCAGCAGCTTAAATAGCGGGAGTACAGATACGCAGTATTTT.

This clone was counted once. The chain employs TRBV4-1 and TRBJ1-1, with D perhaps TRBD1 (5 bases). The germline V gene has CDR1 MGHRA and CDR2 YSYEKL. The V and J ends lost 4 bases and 1 base respectively, with 19 bases between them. This CDR3 has 17 residues. CDR3 coding DNA: TGCGCCAGCAGCCTTTCGGGGGGGATCTGGGAGAACACTGAAGCTTTCTTT. As protein: CASSLSGGIWENTEAFF.

Only one count was recorded for this clone. CDR3: CASSTGTVLTEQYF. CDR3 bases: TGTGCCAGCAGCACCGGGACAGTCCTCACCGAGCAGTACTTC. The rearrangement uses TRBV5-4 and TRBJ2-7; 7 nucleotides agree with TRBD1. Germline V gene data show CDR1 as SGHNT and CDR2 as YYREEE (reference sequence). The CDR3 extends over 14 amino acids. With 4 bases clipped from V and 6 bases from J, the junction kept 10 bases outside the gene matches.

The chain recombines TRBV9 with TRBJ2-3; the match to TRBD2 covers 14 bases. The CDR3 totals 16 residues. V was pared by 3 bases and J by 6 bases, with 6 bases of the junction left unmatched. The V gene's germline CDR1 is SGDLS and CDR2 YYNGEE. The CDR3 here is CASSAGLAGGRDTQYF. The CDR3 DNA sequence: TGTGCCAGCAGCGCCGGACTAGCGGGGGGTAGGGATACGCAGTATTTT. Together with reference TRBV9 and TRBJ2-3, the CDR3 gives the full variable domain: DSGVTQTPKHLITATGQRVTLRCSPRSGDLSVYWYQQSLDQGLQFLIQYYNGEERAKGNILERFSAQQFPDLHSELNLSSLELGDSALYFCASSAGLAGGRDTQYFGPGTRLTVL.

The V call is TRBV4-2, the J call TRBJ1-2; D gene ambiguous. With 1 base removed from V and 4 bases from J, the gap between germline ends came to 10 bases. Germline V gene data show CDR1 as LGHNA and CDR2 as YNFKEQ. This CDR3 has 14 residues. CDR3 amino acids: CASSQAEGTYGYTF. The CDR3 DNA reads as TGTGCCAGCAGCCAAGCCGAGGGTACCTATGGCTACACCTTC.